Each of the 11 T cell receptor beta chains below was sequenced from the same sample in a study of blood T cells in healthy people across ages. Next came a second PCR, run for about 7 to 12 cycles, which used a sample-barcoded 5' primer along with a J-beta primer mix. TCRdb redid the calling of the 5' RACE reads with MiXCR, one entry per CDR3 protein. The sample shows approximately 730,000 distinct CDR3 sequences, roughly 53% of them seen only once. Specimen: blood. All receptors derive from a man of 80 years or more in good health.

This chain joins TRBV4-2 and TRBJ1-2; D is perhaps TRBD1 (6 bases). The V gene's germline CDR1 is LGHNA and CDR2 YNFKEQ. CDR3 length: 15 amino acids. V was clipped by 3 bases and J by 8 bases, with 19 bases between them. The CDR3 coding sequence is TGTGCCAGCAGCCAGGGCACTTCGACAGGCCCCGGCTACACCTTC. It specifies CASSQGTSTGPGYTF.

This clonotype was recorded at least ten times. This chain uses TRBV28 with TRBJ2-7, with D possibly matching TRBD1 (6 bases). V lost 4 bases and J lost 0, with 16 bases in between. CDR3 length: 16 residues. Looked up from germline, CDR1 is MDHEN and CDR2 is SYDVKM. The DNA of the CDR3 is TGTGCCAGCAGTTCCGCTAAAGGGGGAGACTCCTACGAGCAGTACTTC. Amino acids: CASSSAKGGDSYEQYF.

The genes are TRBV2 and TRBJ2-1; TRBD2 aligns across 8 bases. Germline V gives CDR1 SNHLY, CDR2 FYNNEI. This CDR3 region has 14 residues. The V segment lost 5 bases and the J segment 6 bases; nucleotides outside the gene matches: 6. DNA for the CDR3: TGTGCCAGCAGTCCGGGACTAGGTGCCAATGAGCAGTTCTTC. It is translated as CASSPGLGANEQFF.

The chain carries TRBV16 and TRBJ2-5; D is ambiguous. The J call may be incorrect, as the DNA end agrees better with TRBJ2-7. The CDR3 spans 14 residues. Germline CDR1 reads KGHSY; CDR2 reads FQNENV. Here the CDR3 reads CASSLSSALDEQYF. For the CDR3, the DNA is TGTGCCAGCAGCCTGAGCTCGGCCTTGGACGAGCAGTACTTC.

This rearrangement joins TRBV5-1 to TRBJ1-1, with TRBD1 matching over 8 bases. The CDR3 length is 15 residues. The V and J ends lost 3 bases and 6 bases, in that order; junction bases with no gene match: 10. Germline lookup yields CDR1 SGHRS and CDR2 YFSETQ. The CDR3 is CASSSARQGRPEAFF. The CDR3 region has the DNA TGCGCCAGCAGCTCCGCCCGACAGGGGCGGCCTGAAGCTTTCTTT.

With regard to this clonotype: Sequence at one end of the junction differs from germline and may be a read error. The chain carries TRBV4-2 and TRBJ2-6; possibly TRBD2 for D (6 bases). The CDR3 sequence is 18 residues long. Germline CDR1 LGHNA, CDR2 YNFKEQ. The CDR3 loop is CASSQDGGSLSGADVLTF. The CDR3 bases are TGTGCCAGCAGCCAAGATGGAGGGTCTCTCTCTGGGGCCGACGTCCTGACTTTC.

The chain recombines TRBV3-1 with TRBJ2-1; D is ambiguous. TRBJ2-7 matches the DNA end more closely, so the J call is doubtful. The CDR3 sequence is 16 residues long. From germline, CDR1 is LGHDT and CDR2 YNNKEL (reference sequence). The CDR3 sequence: CASSQEWGFSYNEQYF. DNA of the CDR3: TGTGCCAGCAGCCAAGAGTGGGGATTCTCCTACAATGAGCAGTACTTC.

Turning to this clonotype: A much larger clonotype is one base distant, so this may be a read error. This sequence joins TRBV20-1 and TRBJ2-5; 7 bases are shared with TRBD1. Germline V CDR1 and CDR2: DFQATT, SNEGSKA (reference sequence). With 3 bases clipped from V and 1 base from J, the junction kept 11 bases outside the gene matches. This CDR3 has 16 amino acids. CDR3 DNA: TGCAGTGCTAGCCGCCCCGGGACAGCCGCCCAAGAGACCCAGTACTTC. Translated: CSASRPGTAAQETQYF.

This clonotype was counted only a few times. CDR3 loop: CSVPGQTYNEQFF. The CDR3 DNA reads TGCAGCGTCCCGGGACAGACTTACAATGAGCAGTTCTTC. V is TRBV29-1 and J is TRBJ2-1; TRBD1 matches 7 bases. The germline CDR1 and CDR2 sequences are SQVTM and ANQGSEA. The V gene end was trimmed by 6 bases and the J gene end by 4 bases; junction bases not matched to a gene: 6. This CDR3 has 13 residues.

This clonotype has just one count. This chain connects TRBV28 to TRBJ1-2; 7 nucleotides agree with TRBD1. Germline V gene sequence: CDR1 MDHEN, CDR2 SYDVKM. The CDR3 has 12 amino acids. V shed 8 bases, J shed 6 bases, and the junction held 6 bases outside the gene matches. This chain's CDR3 is CASHRGGNGYTF. Here the CDR3 DNA reads TGTGCCAGCCACAGGGGAGGGAATGGCTACACCTTC.

For this clonotype: This sequence may be a read error, since a much larger clone differs from it by one base. The J gene is TRBJ2-7, the V gene TRBV7-9, with D maybe TRBD1 (5 bases). Trimming stripped 5 bases from V and 0 bases from J, with 8 bases between. This CDR3 has 13 amino acids. Germline V CDR1 and CDR2: SEHNR, FQNEAQ (reference sequence). CDR3 in amino acids: CASSPDISYEQYF. CDR3 DNA sequence: TGTGCCAGCAGCCCGGACATCTCCTACGAGCAGTACTTC.